This TCR beta chain was profiled in a study of CD8 T cells in ankylosing spondylitis. Overall study findings and caveats: Significant enrichment of disease-linked clones was reported in matched ankylosing spondylitis synovial fluid. Characteristic of ankylosing spondylitis blood, it appeared, was a TCR beta motif comprising 7 to 9 highly homologous variants. Disease-linked clones, CD8+, were relatively rare in peripheral blood.

This CDR3 is 17 amino acids long. The germline V gene encodes CDR1 SGHRS and CDR2 YFSETQ. Trimming removed 4 bases from V and 2 bases from J, with 22 bases in between. Researchers built TCR beta libraries using quantitative 5'-RACE with molecular barcodes. TCRdb reanalysed the 5' RACE reads using MiXCR and keeps one entry per CDR3 protein. The data hold 130,000 or so distinct CDR3 sequences, with 15% to 20% observed a single time. About this clonotype: The antigen remains unidentified.

The chain joins TRBV5-1 to TRBJ2-7, with D uncertain. The sample consisted of blood, either unsorted or a sorted T cell fraction (not recorded which). The clonotype comes from a male donor with ankylosing spondylitis. The CDR3 coding sequence is TGCGCCAGCAGCCCTCGGGCCGTCGACGGACGGACCTACGAGCAGTACTTC. This codes for CASSPRAVDGRTYEQYF.